This T cell receptor (beta chain) was sequenced in a study of cytomegalovirus exposure and HLA in healthy donors. Study overall: Early release data held 85 million or so unique TCRs from HLA-typed donors.

The germline gives CDR1 MNHNS, CDR2 SASEGT. The CDR3 runs to 15 residues. Trimming left V 4 bases short and J 0 bases short, with 10 bases between. Primers: 60 Vbeta forward and 13 Jbeta reverse. TCRdb's table, derived via immunoSEQ multiplex PCR, lists solely in-frame clones and lacks some. The sample has about 150,000 clones; roughly 77% are singletons. The chain recombines TRBV6-1 with TRBJ1-5; D call uncertain. The sequence derives from a man aged 18 to 30 in good health and CMV-seropositive. The sample comprised PBMCs. The DNA for the CDR3 is TGTGCCAGCAGTGGTCGGGAGTATAGCAATCAGCCCCAGCATTTT. Protein: CASSGREYSNQPQHF.